The source of this T cell receptor beta chain is a study of response to subunit inactivated influenza vaccine. After removal of 11 bases from V and 5 bases from J, the junction contained 8 bases not matched to a gene. The CDR3 runs to 12 residues. The table lists this clonotype with a few counts. TCRdb passed the RT-PCR reads through MiXCR, listing each CDR3 protein once. The top ten clones hold 10% to 15% of a sample with roughly 460,000 distinct CDR3 sequences, around 9.9% of them seen once. The receptor's source is a man in his fifties who received an inactivated influenza vaccine. Sequenced material: PBMCs from blood, taken 40 to 50 days after vaccination. The V and J genes are TRBV12-3 or TRBV12-4 and TRBJ2-5; 7 bases agree with TRBD2. The DNA for the CDR3 is TGTGCCGCGGGGAGGGATCGGGAGACCCAGTACTTC. Translated: CAAGRDRETQYF.